Below are 6 T cell receptor beta chains sequenced from a single sample in a study of T cell repertoires in cytomegalovirus infection. These receptors have no identified antigens. TCRdb called the reads again in MiXCR, with one record for every CDR3 protein. The sample contains 100,000 to 150,000 distinct CDR3 sequences, over 25% of which appear only once. The sample consisted of CD8+ T cells from cultured PBMCs, taken from culture after CMV antigen stimulation. All receptors come from a human donor in good health (CMV status not recorded). Some clones in this sample may be carry-over from other donors' samples.

This clonotype was seen a handful of times. The chain uses TRBV5-6 and TRBJ2-7; 9 positions match TRBD1. Germline V gene sequence: CDR1 SGHDT, CDR2 YYEEEE. The V segment lost 3 bases and the J segment 3 bases; nucleotides outside the gene matches: 1. The CDR3 is made up of 13 amino acids. CDR3: CASSWGQGYEQYF. For the CDR3, the DNA is TGTGCCAGCAGCTGGGGACAGGGCTACGAGCAGTACTTC.

This chain connects TRBV4-3 to TRBJ2-5; 11 nucleotides line up with TRBD2. The V segment lost 3 bases and the J segment 5 bases; nucleotides outside the gene matches: 5. The CDR3 is made up of 15 amino acids. Germline V gene lookup returns CDR1 LGHNA and CDR2 YSLEER. The CDR3 is CASSQTSGVGETQYF. The CDR3 DNA is TGCGCCAGCAGCCAGACTAGCGGGGTTGGGGAGACCCAGTACTTC.

The chain uses TRBV7-6 and TRBJ2-5; the D gene is possibly TRBD1 (6 bases). Trimming shortened V by 5 bases and J by 5 bases, and 15 bases separated the two germline ends. The CDR3 contains 14 residues. The germline V gene encodes CDR1 SGHVS and CDR2 FNYEAQ. The DNA of the CDR3 is TGTGCCAGCAGCGAAAGCTGGGGGCTGGAGACCCAGTACTTC. It codes for CASSESWGLETQYF.

This clonotype turned up a few times. The chain recombines TRBV7-6 with TRBJ2-5, with 9 bases that match TRBD2. With V trimmed by 1 base and J by 5 bases, 5 bases remained unmatched. The germline V gene has CDR1 SGHVS and CDR2 FNYEAQ. The length of the CDR3 is 15 residues. The CDR3 loop is CASSLVSSGAETQYF. CDR3 sequence (DNA): TGTGCCAGCAGCTTAGTTTCTAGCGGGGCTGAGACCCAGTACTTC.

In DNA form, the CDR3 reads TGCGCCAGCAGCCCCGCTGCTGGTGGCGGGAGTTACAATGAGCAGTTCTTC. It codes for CASSPAAGGGSYNEQFF. The chain has TRBV5-1 and TRBJ2-1; 7 bases map to TRBD2. Trimming at V came to 4 bases and at J to 4 bases, leaving 14 bases not matched to a gene. Germline CDR1 is SGHRS and CDR2 is YFSETQ. The CDR3 contains 17 residues.

J is TRBJ2-5 and V is TRBV24-1; 10 nucleotides align to TRBD1. There are 16 residues in the CDR3. Germline lookup yields CDR1 KGHDR and CDR2 SFDVKD. Trimming took 4 bases from V and 5 from J; bases not matched to a gene: 9. This chain's CDR3 is CATSDKDRGLEETQYF. In nucleotides, the CDR3 is TGTGCCACCAGTGACAAAGACAGGGGGCTGGAGGAGACCCAGTACTTC.